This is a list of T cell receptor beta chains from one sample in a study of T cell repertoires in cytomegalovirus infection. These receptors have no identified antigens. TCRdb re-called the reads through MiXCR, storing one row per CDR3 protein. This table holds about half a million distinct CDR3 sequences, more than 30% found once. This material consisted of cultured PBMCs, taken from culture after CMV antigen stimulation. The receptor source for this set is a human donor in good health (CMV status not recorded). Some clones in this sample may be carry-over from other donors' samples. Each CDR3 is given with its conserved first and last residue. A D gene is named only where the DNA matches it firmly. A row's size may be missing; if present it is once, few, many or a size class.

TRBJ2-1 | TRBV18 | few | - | CASSPLADDEQFF | TGTGCCAGCTCCCCCCTAGCCGACGATGAGCAGTTCTTC
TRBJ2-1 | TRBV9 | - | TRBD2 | CASSVESPGLAGGTYNEQFF | TGTGCCAGCAGCGTAGAGTCACCAGGACTAGCGGGAGGTACCTACAATGAGCAGTTCTTC
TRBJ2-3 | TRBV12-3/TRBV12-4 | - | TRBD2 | CASSSSPGLAGGQPSTDTQYF | TGTGCCAGCAGTTCTAGCCCGGGACTAGCGGGAGGCCAACCTAGCACAGATACGCAGTATTTT
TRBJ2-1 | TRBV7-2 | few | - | CASSLALDNGKREQFF | TGTGCCAGCAGCTTAGCGCTAGACAACGGGAAACGGGAGCAGTTCTTC
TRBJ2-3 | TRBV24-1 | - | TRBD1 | CATSDPARTGVLADTQYF | TGTGCCACCAGTGACCCTGCAAGGACAGGGGTGTTGGCAGATACGCAGTATTTT
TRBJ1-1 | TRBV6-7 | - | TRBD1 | CASSYDRPDRGLGGTEAFF | TGTGCCAGCAGTTACGACCGCCCGGACAGGGGGCTGGGGGGCACTGAAGCTTTCTTT
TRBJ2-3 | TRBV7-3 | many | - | CASSLSGKGTDTQYF | TGTGCCAGCAGCTTAAGCGGGAAAGGCACAGATACGCAGTATTTT
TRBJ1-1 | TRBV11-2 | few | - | CASSFALNTEAFF | TGTGCCAGCAGCTTTGCTTTGAACACTGAAGCTTTCTTT
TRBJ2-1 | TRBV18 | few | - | CASSPPHVNEQFF | TGTGCCAGCTCACCACCCCATGTTAATGAGCAGTTCTTC
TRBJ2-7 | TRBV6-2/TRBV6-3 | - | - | CASNTDRKRFSSYEQYF | TGTGCCAGCAACACTGACAGGAAGAGATTTTCCTCCTACGAGCAGTACTTC
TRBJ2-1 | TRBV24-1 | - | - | CATSASSEQFF | TGTGCCACCAGCGCCAGTAGCGAGCAGTTCTTC
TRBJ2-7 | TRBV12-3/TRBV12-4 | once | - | CASSFTGASYEQYF | TGTGCCAGCAGTTTTACGGGGGCCTCCTACGAGCAGTACTTC
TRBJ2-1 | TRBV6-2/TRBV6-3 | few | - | CANSTGTNEQFF | TGTGCCAATTCGACGGGAACCAATGAGCAGTTCTTC
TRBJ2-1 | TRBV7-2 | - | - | CASSLYRGEQFF | TGTGCCAGCAGCTTATATCGGGGGGAGCAGTTCTTC
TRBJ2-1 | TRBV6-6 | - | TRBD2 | CASSYGREWKEQFF | TGTGCCAGCAGTTATGGGCGGGAGTGGAAGGAGCAGTTCTTC
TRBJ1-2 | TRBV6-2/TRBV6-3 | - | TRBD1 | CASRITRGRAGGLYGYTF | TGTGCCAGCAGGATTACCAGGGGGCGAGCCGGCGGCCTCTATGGCTACACCTTC
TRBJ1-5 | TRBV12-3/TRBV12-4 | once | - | CASSLRGPQHF | TGTGCCAGCAGTTTAAGGGGACCCCAGCATTTT
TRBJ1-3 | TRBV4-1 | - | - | CASSQDHRALANTIYF | TGCGCCAGCAGCCAAGACCACAGGGCCCTGGCTAACACCATATATTTT
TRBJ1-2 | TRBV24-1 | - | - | CATSPSWGASNYGYTF | TGTGCCACCAGTCCTTCCTGGGGGGCTTCTAACTATGGCTACACCTTC
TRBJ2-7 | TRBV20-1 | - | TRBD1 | CSAGTGGYEQYF | TGCAGTGCCGGGACAGGGGGCTACGAGCAGTACTTC
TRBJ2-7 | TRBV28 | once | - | CASSPLLAEQYF | TGTGCCAGCAGCCCCCTCCTTGCAGAGCAGTACTTC
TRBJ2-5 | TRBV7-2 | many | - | CASSEKGGRSQYF | TGTGCCAGCAGCGAGAAAGGCGGGCGGTCCCAGTACTTC
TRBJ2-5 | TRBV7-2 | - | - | CASSRRTGIETQYF | TGTGCCAGCAGCCGAAGAACGGGAATAGAGACCCAGTACTTC
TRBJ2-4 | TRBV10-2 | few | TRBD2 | CASNSGLADLENIQYF | TGCGCCAGCAACTCAGGACTAGCGGACCTCGAAAACATTCAGTACTTC
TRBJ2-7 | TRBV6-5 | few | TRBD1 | CASSYDWTGFSYEQYF | TGTGCCAGCAGTTACGATTGGACAGGGTTCTCCTACGAGCAGTACTTC
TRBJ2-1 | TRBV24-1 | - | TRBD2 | CATSDLRPGLAGAEQFF | TGTGCCACCAGTGATTTGCGTCCGGGACTAGCGGGAGCTGAGCAGTTCTTC
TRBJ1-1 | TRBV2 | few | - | CASRFWGFAFF | TGTGCCAGCAGGTTCTGGGGTTTCGCTTTCTTT
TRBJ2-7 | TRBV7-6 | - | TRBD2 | CASSQGLTQQYF | TGTGCCAGCAGCCAGGGACTAACCCAGCAGTACTTC
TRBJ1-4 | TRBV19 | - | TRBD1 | CATQQGPNEKLFF | TGTGCCACCCAACAGGGGCCTAATGAAAAACTGTTTTTT
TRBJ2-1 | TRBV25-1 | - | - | CASSTQGHEQFF | TGTGCCAGCAGTACCCAGGGACATGAGCAGTTCTTC
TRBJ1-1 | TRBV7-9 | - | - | CASSLKDATEAFF | TGTGCCAGCAGCTTAAAAGATGCCACTGAAGCTTTCTTT
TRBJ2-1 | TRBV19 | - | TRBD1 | CASSIYGTGSYNEQFF | TGTGCCAGTAGTATCTACGGGACAGGGTCCTACAATGAGCAGTTCTTC
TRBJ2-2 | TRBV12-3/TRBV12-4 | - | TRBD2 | CASSKTSQFTGELFF | TGTGCCAGCAGCAAGACTAGCCAATTCACCGGGGAGCTGTTTTTT
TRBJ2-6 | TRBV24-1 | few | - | CATKGLPSGANVLTF | TGTGCCACCAAAGGGCTGCCATCTGGGGCCAACGTCCTGACTTTC
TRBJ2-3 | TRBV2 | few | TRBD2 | CASASGLAGRDTQYF | TGTGCCAGCGCCTCCGGACTAGCGGGAAGAGATACGCAGTATTTT